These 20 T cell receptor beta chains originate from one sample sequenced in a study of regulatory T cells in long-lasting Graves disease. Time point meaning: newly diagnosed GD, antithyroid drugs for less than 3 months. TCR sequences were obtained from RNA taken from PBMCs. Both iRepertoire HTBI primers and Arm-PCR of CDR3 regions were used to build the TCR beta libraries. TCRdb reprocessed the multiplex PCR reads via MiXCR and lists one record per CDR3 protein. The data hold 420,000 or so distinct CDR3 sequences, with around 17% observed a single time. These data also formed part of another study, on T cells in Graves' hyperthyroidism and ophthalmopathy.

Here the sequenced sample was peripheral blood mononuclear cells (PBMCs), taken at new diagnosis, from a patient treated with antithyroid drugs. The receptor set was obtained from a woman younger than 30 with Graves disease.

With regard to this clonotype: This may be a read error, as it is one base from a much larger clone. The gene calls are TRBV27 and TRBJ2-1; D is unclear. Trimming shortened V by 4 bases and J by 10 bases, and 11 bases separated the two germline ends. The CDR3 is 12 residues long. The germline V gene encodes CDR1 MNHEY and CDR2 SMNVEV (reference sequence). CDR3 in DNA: TGTGCCAGCAGTTCTACCTTCTACGAGCAGTTCTTC. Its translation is CASSSTFYEQFF.

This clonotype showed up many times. CDR3 in amino acids: CASSIPGTSGRDEQFF. CDR3 DNA: TGTGCCAGCTCAATCCCCGGGACTAGCGGGAGGGATGAGCAGTTCTTC. The rearrangement links TRBV18 to TRBJ2-1; TRBD2 matches 16 bases. This CDR3 comprises 16 residues. The trim removed 5 bases at V and 8 bases at J, leaving 6 bases unmatched. Germline values: CDR1 KGHSH, CDR2 LQKENI.

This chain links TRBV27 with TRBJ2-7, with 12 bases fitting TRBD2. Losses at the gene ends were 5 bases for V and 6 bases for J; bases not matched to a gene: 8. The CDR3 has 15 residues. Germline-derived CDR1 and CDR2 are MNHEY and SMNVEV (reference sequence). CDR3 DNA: TGTGCCAGCAGTAGACTAGCGGGGGCCCTGATCGAGCAGTACTTC. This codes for CASSRLAGALIEQYF.

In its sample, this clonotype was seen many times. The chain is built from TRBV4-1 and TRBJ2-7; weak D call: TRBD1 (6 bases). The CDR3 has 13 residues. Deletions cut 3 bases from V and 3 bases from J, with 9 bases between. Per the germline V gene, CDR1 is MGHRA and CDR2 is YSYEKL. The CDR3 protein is CASSQTGVYEQYF. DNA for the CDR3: TGCGCCAGCAGCCAGACAGGCGTCTACGAGCAGTACTTC.

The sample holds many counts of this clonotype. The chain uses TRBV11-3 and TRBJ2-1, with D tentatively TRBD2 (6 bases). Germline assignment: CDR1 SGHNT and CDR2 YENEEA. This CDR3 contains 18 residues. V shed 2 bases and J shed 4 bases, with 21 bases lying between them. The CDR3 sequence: CASSLTRGQRRGYNEQFF. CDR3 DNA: TGTGCCAGCAGCTTAACTAGGGGCCAGCGTCGGGGGTACAATGAGCAGTTCTTC.

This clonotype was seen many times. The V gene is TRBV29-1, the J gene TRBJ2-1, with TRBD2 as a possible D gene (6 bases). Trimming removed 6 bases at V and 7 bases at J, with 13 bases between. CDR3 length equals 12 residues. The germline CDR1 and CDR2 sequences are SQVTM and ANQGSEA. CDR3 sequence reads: CSVQEGRNEQFF. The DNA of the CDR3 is TGCAGCGTCCAGGAGGGGAGAAATGAGCAGTTCTTC.

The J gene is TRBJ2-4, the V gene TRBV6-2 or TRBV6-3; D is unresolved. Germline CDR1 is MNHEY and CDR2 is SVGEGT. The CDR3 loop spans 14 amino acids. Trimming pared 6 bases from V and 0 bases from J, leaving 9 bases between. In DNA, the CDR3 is TGTGCCAGCAGCCAGTTCTTAGCCAAAAACATTCAGTACTTC. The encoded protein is CASSQFLAKNIQYF.

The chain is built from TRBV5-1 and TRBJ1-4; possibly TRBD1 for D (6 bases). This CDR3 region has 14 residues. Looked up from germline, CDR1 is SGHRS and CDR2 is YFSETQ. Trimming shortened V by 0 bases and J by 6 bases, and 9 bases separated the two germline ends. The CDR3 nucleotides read TGCGCCAGCAGCTTGGGGGGGGCCGATGAAAAACTGTTTTTT. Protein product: CASSLGGADEKLFF.

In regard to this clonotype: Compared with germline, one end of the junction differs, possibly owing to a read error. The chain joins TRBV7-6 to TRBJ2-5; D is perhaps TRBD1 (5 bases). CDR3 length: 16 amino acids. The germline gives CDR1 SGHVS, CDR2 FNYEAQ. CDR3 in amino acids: CASSLGVSNGQETQCF. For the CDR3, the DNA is TGTGCCAGCAGCTTAGGGGTATCCAACGGACAAGAGACCCAGTGCTTC. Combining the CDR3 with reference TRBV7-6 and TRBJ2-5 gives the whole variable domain GAGVSQSPRYKVTKRGQDVALRCDPISGHVSLYWYRQALGQGPEFLTYFNYEAQQDKSGLPNDRFSAERPEGSISTLTIQRTEQRDSAMYRCASSLGVSNGQETQCFGPGTRLLVL.

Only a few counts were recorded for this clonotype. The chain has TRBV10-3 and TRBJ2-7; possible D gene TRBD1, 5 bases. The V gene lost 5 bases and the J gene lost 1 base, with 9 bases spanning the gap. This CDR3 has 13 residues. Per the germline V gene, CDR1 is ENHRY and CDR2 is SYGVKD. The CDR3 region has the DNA TGTGCCATCAGTTCAGGGAATTCCTACGAGCAGTACTTC. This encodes CAISSGNSYEQYF.

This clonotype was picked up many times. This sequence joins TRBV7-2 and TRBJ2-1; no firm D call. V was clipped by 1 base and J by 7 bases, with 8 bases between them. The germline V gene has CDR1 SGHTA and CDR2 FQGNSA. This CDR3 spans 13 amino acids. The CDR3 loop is CASSLVWLNEQFF. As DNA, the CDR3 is TGTGCCAGCAGCTTAGTTTGGCTTAATGAGCAGTTCTTC. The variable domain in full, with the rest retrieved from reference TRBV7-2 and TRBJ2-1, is GAGVSQSPSNKVTEKGKDVELRCDPISGHTALYWYRQSLGQGLEFLIYFQGNSAPDKSGLPSDRFSAERTGGSVSTLTIQRTQQEDSAVYLCASSLVWLNEQFFGPGTRLTVL.

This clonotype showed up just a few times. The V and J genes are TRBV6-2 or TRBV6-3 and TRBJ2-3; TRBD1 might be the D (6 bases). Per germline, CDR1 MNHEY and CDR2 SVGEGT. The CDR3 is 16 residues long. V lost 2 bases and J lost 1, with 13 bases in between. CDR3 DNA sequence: TGTGCCAGCAGTTACGGGGGCTCAACCCGCACAGATACGCAGTATTTT. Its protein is CASSYGGSTRTDTQYF.

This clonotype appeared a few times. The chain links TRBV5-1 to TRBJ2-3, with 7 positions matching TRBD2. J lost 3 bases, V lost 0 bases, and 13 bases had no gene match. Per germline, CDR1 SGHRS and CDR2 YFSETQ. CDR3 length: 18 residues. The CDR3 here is CASSLVASGAPRTDTQYF. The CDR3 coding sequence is TGCGCCAGCAGCTTGGTGGCTAGCGGAGCCCCAAGAACAGATACGCAGTATTTT.

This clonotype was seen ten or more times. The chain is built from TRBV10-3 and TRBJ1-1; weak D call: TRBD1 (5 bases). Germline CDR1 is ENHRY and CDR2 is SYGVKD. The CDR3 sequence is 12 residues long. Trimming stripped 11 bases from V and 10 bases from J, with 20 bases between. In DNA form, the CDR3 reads TGTGCCGGCTCCGGGGCCGACGGTCTAGCTTTCTTT. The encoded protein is CAGSGADGLAFF.

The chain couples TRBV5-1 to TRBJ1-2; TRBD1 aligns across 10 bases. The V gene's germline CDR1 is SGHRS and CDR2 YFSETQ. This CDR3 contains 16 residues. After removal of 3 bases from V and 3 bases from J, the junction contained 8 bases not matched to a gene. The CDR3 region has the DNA TGCGCCAGCAGCTACCAAGAGACAGGGGGCGACTATGGCTACACCTTC. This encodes CASSYQETGGDYGYTF.

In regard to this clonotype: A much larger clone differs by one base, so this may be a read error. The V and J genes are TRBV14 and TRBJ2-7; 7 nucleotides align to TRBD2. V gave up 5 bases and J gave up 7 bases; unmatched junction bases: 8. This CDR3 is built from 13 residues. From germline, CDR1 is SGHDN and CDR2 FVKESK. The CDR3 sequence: CASSTRDYNEQYF. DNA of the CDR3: TGTGCCAGCAGCACCCGGGACTACAATGAGCAGTACTTC.

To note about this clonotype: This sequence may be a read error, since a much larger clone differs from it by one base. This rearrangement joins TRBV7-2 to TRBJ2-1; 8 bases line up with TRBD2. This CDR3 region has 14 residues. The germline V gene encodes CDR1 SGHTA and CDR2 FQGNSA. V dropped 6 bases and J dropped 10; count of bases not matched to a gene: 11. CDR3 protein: CASRTSGAYYEQFF. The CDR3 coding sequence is TGTGCCAGCAGAACTAGCGGAGCTTACTACGAGCAGTTCTTC.

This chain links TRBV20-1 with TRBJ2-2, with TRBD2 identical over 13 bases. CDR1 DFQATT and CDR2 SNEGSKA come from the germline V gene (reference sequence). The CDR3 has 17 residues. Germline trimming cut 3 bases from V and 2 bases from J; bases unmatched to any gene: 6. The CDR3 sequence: CSARSGTSGVNTGELFF. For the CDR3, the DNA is TGCAGTGCTAGGTCCGGGACTAGCGGGGTCAACACCGGGGAGCTGTTTTTT.

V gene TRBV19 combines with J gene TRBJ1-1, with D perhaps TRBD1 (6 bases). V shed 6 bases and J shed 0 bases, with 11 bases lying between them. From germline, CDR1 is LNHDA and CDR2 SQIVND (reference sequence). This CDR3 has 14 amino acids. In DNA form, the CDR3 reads TGTGCCAGTAGGCAGGGGTCCTTGAACACTGAAGCTTTCTTT. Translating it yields CASRQGSLNTEAFF.

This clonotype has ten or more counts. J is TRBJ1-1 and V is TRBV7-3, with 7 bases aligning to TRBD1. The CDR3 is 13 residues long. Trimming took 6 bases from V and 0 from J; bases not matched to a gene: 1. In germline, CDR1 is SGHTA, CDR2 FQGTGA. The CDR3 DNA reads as TGTGCCAGCAGAGGACAGGTGAACACTGAAGCTTTCTTT. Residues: CASRGQVNTEAFF.